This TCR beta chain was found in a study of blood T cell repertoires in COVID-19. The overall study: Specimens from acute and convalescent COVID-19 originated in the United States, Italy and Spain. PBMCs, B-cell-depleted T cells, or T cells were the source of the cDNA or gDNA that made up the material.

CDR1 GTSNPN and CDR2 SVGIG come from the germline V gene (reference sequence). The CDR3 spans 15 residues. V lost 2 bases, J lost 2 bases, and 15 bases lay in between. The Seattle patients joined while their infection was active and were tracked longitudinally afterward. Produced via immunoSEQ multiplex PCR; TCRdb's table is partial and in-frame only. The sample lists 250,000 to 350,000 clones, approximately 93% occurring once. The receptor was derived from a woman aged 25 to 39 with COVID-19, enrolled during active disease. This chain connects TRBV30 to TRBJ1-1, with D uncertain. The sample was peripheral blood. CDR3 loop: CAWSPRLDSNTEAFF. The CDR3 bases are TGTGCCTGGAGTCCCCGCCTGGACTCAAACACTGAAGCTTTCTTT. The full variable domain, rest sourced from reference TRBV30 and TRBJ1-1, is SQTIHQWPATLVQPVGSPLSLECTVEGTSNPNLYWYRQAAGRGLQLLFYSVGIGQISSEVPQNLSASRPQDRQFILSSKKLLLSDSGFYLCAWSPRLDSNTEAFFGQGTRLTVV.